This record covers a single T cell receptor beta chain. Its antigen is unidentified. This specimen belongs to a study of PD-1 blockade in classical Hodgkin lymphoma. Study context: Nivolumab was given intravenously to patients at 3 mg/kg every 2 weeks.

Study conclusions and caveats: The origin of the repertoire differences remains undefined, with disease activity or prior therapy as possible causes. Diversity in CD4+ TCRs, unlike that measured in CD8+ TCRs, had risen significantly by C4D1. Relative to healthy donors, newly diagnosed patients reportedly had lower baseline TCR diversity, which was reported as lower still in relapsed/refractory patients.

The protocol was immunoSEQ multiplex PCR, while the TCRdb copy is restricted to in-frame clones and leaves out a portion. The data contain some 22,000 clones, about 80% of them singletons. Described time point: cycle 4 day 1 (C4D1), after 6 weeks of nivolumab. Every one of the patients relapsed after autologous stem cell transplantation (brentuximab vedotin exposure was variable). The sequence derives from a human donor with classical Hodgkin lymphoma. Sequencing used peripheral blood mononuclear cells (PBMCs), obtained before the fourth cycle of nivolumab.

Written as DNA, the CDR3 is TGTGCCAGCAGCCAAGGGGAACCGGCTGGCTACACCTTC. Protein product: CASSQGEPAGYTF. The chain uses TRBV4-2 and TRBJ1-2, with D hard to call. V lost 1 base and J 7 bases, leaving 10 bases between the germline ends. The germline gives CDR1 LGHNA, CDR2 YNFKEQ. This CDR3 has 13 amino acids.